Following are 23 T cell receptor beta chains from one sample sequenced in a study of T cell repertoires in cytomegalovirus infection. Their antigens are not known. TCRdb called the reads again in MiXCR, with one record for every CDR3 protein. Among a few hundred thousand distinct CDR3 sequences listed, about 40% were seen once. The material was cultured PBMCs, obtained from culture after CMV antigen stimulation. The receptors derive from a human donor in good health (CMV status not recorded). Some clones in this sample may be carry-over from other donors' samples.

In nucleotides, the CDR3 is TGTGCCAGCAGCCAGGGGGGGGAAGAGACCCAGTACTTC. It specifies CASSQGGEETQYF. The chain joins TRBV12-3 or TRBV12-4 to TRBJ2-5, with D perhaps being TRBD1 or TRBD2 (7 bases each). CDR3 length equals 13 residues. Deletions cut 6 bases from V and 3 bases from J, with 11 bases between.

This clonotype was found a few times. The chain employs TRBV7-2 and TRBJ2-1; perhaps TRBD1 as D (7 bases). This CDR3 region has 19 residues. V was shortened by 4 bases and J by 4 bases, with 26 bases between the two germline ends. The V gene's germline CDR1 is SGHTA and CDR2 FQGNSA. The CDR3 loop is CASSSDRNWDSGGYNEQFF. Here the CDR3 DNA reads TGTGCCAGCAGCTCCGACCGAAATTGGGACAGTGGGGGGTACAATGAGCAGTTCTTC.

The chain carries TRBV7-2 and TRBJ2-6, with TRBD1 matching 8 bases. Germline-derived CDR1 and CDR2 are SGHTA and FQGNSA. J lost 1 base, V lost 5 bases, and 10 bases had no gene match. CDR3 size: 18 residues. CDR3 sequence (DNA): TGTGCCAGCAGCCCGGGACAGGTTCGGGCATCTGGGGCCAACGTCCTGACTTTC. Its protein product is CASSPGQVRASGANVLTF.

A single count supports this clonotype. This chain uses TRBV4-1 with TRBJ2-3; 8 nucleotides line up with TRBD2. Germline-derived CDR1 and CDR2 are MGHRA and YSYEKL. Trimming cost V 0 bases and J 4 bases; bases outside gene matches: 15. This CDR3 contains 19 residues. CDR3: CASSQDPLTDSGGSDTQYF. CDR3 coding DNA: TGCGCCAGCAGCCAAGACCCACTCACGGACAGCGGGGGCTCAGATACGCAGTATTTT.

This clonotype was detected only a few times. The chain employs TRBV7-8 and TRBJ2-7; 7 bases are shared with TRBD1. This CDR3 contains 15 residues. V lost 0 bases and J lost 5; bases outside the gene matches: 7. Germline CDR1 is SGHVS and CDR2 is FQNEAQ. The CDR3 sequence: CASSLAKGAMDEQYF. The CDR3 DNA reads as TGTGCCAGCAGCTTAGCTAAGGGGGCTATGGACGAGCAGTACTTC.

This clonotype showed up just a few times. The J gene is TRBJ1-1, the V gene TRBV7-2; 7 nucleotides agree with TRBD1. J was trimmed by 4 bases and V by 4 bases; bases with no gene match: 3. The length of the CDR3 is 13 residues. Germline V gene data show CDR1 as SGHTA and CDR2 as FQGNSA. The CDR3 protein is CASSYNRGTEAFF. The DNA of the CDR3 is TGTGCCAGCAGCTATAACAGGGGCACTGAAGCTTTCTTT.

This clonotype was recorded many times. The chain employs TRBV6-2 or TRBV6-3 and TRBJ2-3; D is unresolved. The CDR3 is 18 residues long. The germline gives CDR1 MNHEY, CDR2 SVGEGT. Trimming shortened V by 0 bases and J by 2 bases, and 18 bases separated the two germline ends. CDR3 coding DNA: TGTGCCAGCAGTTACTCGAGGATACCTATCAGAGACACAGATACGCAGTATTTT. This translates into CASSYSRIPIRDTDTQYF.

The sample holds a few counts of this clonotype. The CDR3 sequence is CASSLEVGPGDTQYF. In DNA form, the CDR3 reads TGTGCCAGCAGCTTAGAGGTCGGACCCGGCGATACGCAGTATTTT. The rearrangement links TRBV7-8 to TRBJ2-3; D gene uncertain. The V end lost 1 base, the J end lost 6 bases, and 14 bases lay between the germline ends. CDR1 and CDR2 (germline): SGHVS, FQNEAQ. The CDR3 is 15 residues long.

CDR3 in amino acids: CTLLDRSYEQYF. The CDR3 DNA reads TGCACCTTACTGGACAGATCCTACGAGCAGTACTTC. The chain links TRBV29-1 to TRBJ2-7; a weak D match, TRBD1 (6 bases). Germline CDR1 reads SQVTM; CDR2 reads ANQGSEA. CDR3 size: 12 residues.

The J gene is TRBJ1-6, the V gene TRBV4-1; D is possibly TRBD1 (5 bases). Germline V gene lookup returns CDR1 MGHRA and CDR2 YSYEKL. The V and J ends lost 5 bases and 5 bases respectively, with 10 bases between them. The CDR3 totals 14 residues. The CDR3 here is CASSYRGNNSPLHF. CDR3 coding DNA: TGCGCCAGCAGCTACCGGGGCAATAATTCACCCCTCCACTTT.

This chain connects TRBV29-1 to TRBJ2-5; 8 positions agree with TRBD2. V shed 2 bases and J 4 bases; nucleotides not matched to a gene: 15. There are 17 residues in the CDR3. From germline, CDR1 is SQVTM and CDR2 ANQGSEA. The CDR3 loop reads CSVESGGVYPGGETQYF. In DNA form, the CDR3 reads TGCAGCGTTGAATCGGGAGGGGTCTACCCTGGGGGAGAGACCCAGTACTTC.

The chain combines TRBV19 with TRBJ1-5; D gene ambiguous. The ends were cut back, 5 bases at V and 0 bases at J, with 14 bases in the middle. This CDR3 has 16 amino acids. The germline CDR1 and CDR2 sequences are LNHDA and SQIVND (reference sequence). The CDR3 loop reads CASSARHRGSNQPQHF. The CDR3, as DNA: TGTGCCAGTAGTGCGAGACACCGGGGTAGCAATCAGCCCCAGCATTTT.

This clonotype has a count of ten or more. The CDR3 DNA is TGTGCCAGCAGTTACAGGGGTGTAGGTTCACCCCTCCACTTT. As protein: CASSYRGVGSPLHF. The chain joins TRBV7-2 to TRBJ1-6, with 7 bases that match TRBD1. CDR3 length: 14 residues. The ends lost 6 bases at V and 9 bases at J; junction bases unmatched: 8. CDR1 SGHTA and CDR2 FQGNSA come from the germline V gene.

The chain has TRBV7-2 and TRBJ2-7; D is uncertain. V was cut by 2 bases and J by 2 bases, with 10 bases left in between. Per the germline V gene, CDR1 is SGHTA and CDR2 is FQGNSA. The CDR3 runs to 14 residues. CDR3 loop: CASSLYDLTYEQYF. In nucleotides, the CDR3 is TGTGCCAGCAGCTTATACGACTTAACCTACGAGCAGTACTTC.

The V call is TRBV6-6, the J call TRBJ2-1; 10 bases align to TRBD2. CDR1 is MNHNY, CDR2 SVGAGI, per germline (reference sequence). This CDR3 has 18 amino acids. Losses at the gene ends were 4 bases for V and 4 bases for J; bases not matched to a gene: 13. CDR3 DNA sequence: TGTGCCAGCAGTTCGAAGAAAATAGCGGGGGGCCATTACAATGAGCAGTTCTTC. It specifies CASSSKKIAGGHYNEQFF.

This clonotype was counted between two and nine times. The chain uses TRBV6-2 or TRBV6-3 and TRBJ2-7; D unresolved. The CDR3 totals 12 residues. Trimming left V 6 bases short and J 4 bases short, with 10 bases between. Germline loops: CDR1 MNHEY, CDR2 SVGEGT. The DNA for the CDR3 is TGTGCCAGCAGCCGCGTTGGGTACGAGCAGTACTTC. Its protein product is CASSRVGYEQYF.

This chain links TRBV12-3 or TRBV12-4 with TRBJ2-1; D gene ambiguous. V lost 10 bases and J 0 bases, leaving 13 bases between the germline ends. The CDR3 has 14 amino acids. CDR3 residues: CATRYLSSYNEQFF. CDR3 coding DNA: TGTGCCACCCGCTACCTGAGCTCCTACAATGAGCAGTTCTTC.

This clonotype was counted only a few times. The V gene is TRBV20-1, the J gene TRBJ1-1; unclear D gene. V lost 3 bases and J 1 base, leaving 9 bases between the germline ends. The CDR3 spans 13 residues. Germline values: CDR1 DFQATT, CDR2 SNEGSKA (reference sequence). The CDR3 is CSASVNWNTEAFF. DNA for the CDR3: TGCAGTGCTAGCGTAAACTGGAACACTGAAGCTTTCTTT.

This clonotype turned up a few times. The rearrangement uses TRBV7-2 and TRBJ1-1; possibly TRBD1 for D (5 bases). V was trimmed by 2 bases and J by 8 bases, leaving 12 bases between them. This CDR3 contains 13 residues. The germline V gene encodes CDR1 SGHTA and CDR2 FQGNSA. CDR3 sequence: CASSLIRGREAFF. The CDR3 region has the DNA TGTGCCAGCAGCTTAATAAGGGGACGAGAAGCTTTCTTT.

This clonotype was recorded many times. The chain is built from TRBV7-2 and TRBJ1-1; D unresolved. This CDR3 has 12 amino acids. The germline gives CDR1 SGHTA, CDR2 FQGNSA. V gave up 2 bases and J gave up 6 bases, with 7 bases separating them. CDR3 nucleotide sequence: TGTGCCAGCAGCTTAAGGGAGCCTGAAGCTTTCTTT. It is translated as CASSLREPEAFF.

This rearrangement joins TRBV24-1 to TRBJ2-1; 11 bases align to TRBD2. CDR1 KGHDR and CDR2 SFDVKD come from the germline V gene. V lost 2 bases and J lost 9; bases outside the gene matches: 11. This CDR3 comprises 17 residues. The CDR3 sequence: CATSDSNSGRAKFEQFF. The DNA of the CDR3 is TGTGCCACCAGTGATTCAAATAGCGGGAGGGCCAAGTTTGAGCAGTTCTTC.

The chain has TRBV12-3 or TRBV12-4 and TRBJ2-1; D gene unclear. The CDR3 is 15 amino acids. Trimming shortened V by 5 bases and J by 4 bases, and 15 bases separated the two germline ends. DNA for the CDR3: TGTGCCAGCAGTCCGTCCCAGGTCCGTTACAATGAGCAGTTCTTC. Translating gives CASSPSQVRYNEQFF.

This clonotype was detected only a few times. This chain connects TRBV12-3 or TRBV12-4 to TRBJ2-1; 7 positions agree with TRBD2. This CDR3 is 15 amino acids long. Trimming took 5 bases from V and 4 from J; bases not matched to a gene: 8. DNA of the CDR3: TGTGCCAGCAGTACCCCCCCAGCGGGGTACAATGAGCAGTTCTTC. Its protein product is CASSTPPAGYNEQFF.